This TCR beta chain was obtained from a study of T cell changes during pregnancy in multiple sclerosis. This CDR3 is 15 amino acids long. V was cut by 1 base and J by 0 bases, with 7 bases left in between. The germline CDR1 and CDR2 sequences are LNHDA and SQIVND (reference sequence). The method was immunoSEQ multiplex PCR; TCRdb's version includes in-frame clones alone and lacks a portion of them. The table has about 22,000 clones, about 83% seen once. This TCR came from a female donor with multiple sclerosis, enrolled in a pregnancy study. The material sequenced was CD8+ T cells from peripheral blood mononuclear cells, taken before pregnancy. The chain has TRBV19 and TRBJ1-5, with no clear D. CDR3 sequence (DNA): TGTGCCAGTAGTATAGGGGCAGCTAGCAATCAGCCCCAGCATTTT. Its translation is CASSIGAASNQPQHF.